A selection of T cell receptor beta chains follows, all from one sample in a study of cytomegalovirus exposure and HLA in healthy donors. Using immunoSEQ multiplex PCR, the repertoire was profiled, and TCRdb retains in-frame clones only, with some absent. The table lists approximately 170,000 clones, around 86% of them singletons. Sequenced sample: PBMCs. Every receptor here comes from a male donor in good health and CMV-seronegative. Both conserved end residues are part of each CDR3. Each record gives: D gene, V gene, J gene, clone size, CDR3 DNA, CDR3 protein. The D gene is left open where the match is weak. Rows may omit the clone size; those that give it use once, few, many or a size class.

NA	TRBV15	TRBJ2-5	NA	TGTGCCACCAGCAGAGATCCGGCGGGCAGCCAAGAGACCCAGTACTTC	CATSRDPAGSQETQYF
TRBD1	TRBV27	TRBJ1-1	NA	TGTGCCAGCAGTCCCCGCACGGACAGGAGGGGGGCCACTGAAGCTTTCTTT	CASSPRTDRRGATEAFF
NA	TRBV10-2	TRBJ2-5	NA	TGCGCCAGCAGGGGACTGGCAGCTTCGGGAGAGACCCAGTACTTC	CASRGLAASGETQYF
TRBD1	TRBV27	TRBJ1-1	NA	TGTGCCAGCAGTGGAGACAGGGAGTACGCGACTGAAGCTTTCTTT	CASSGDREYATEAFF
TRBD2	TRBV5-4	TRBJ2-1	NA	TGTGCCAGCAGCCGGACTAGCGGGGGCTACAATGAGCAGTTCTTC	CASSRTSGGYNEQFF
NA	TRBV29-1	TRBJ1-1	once	TGCAGCGCTCCAGGGTTGACGAACACTGAAGCTTTCTTT	CSAPGLTNTEAFF
NA	TRBV7-9	TRBJ2-5	few	TGTGCCAGCACCTCACAGCGGGAGACCCAGTACTTC	CASTSQRETQYF
NA	TRBV5-1	TRBJ2-1	NA	TGCGCCAGCAGCTTGGAAAGGACATCTGTCGATGAGCAGTTCTTC	CASSLERTSVDEQFF
NA	TRBV7-6	TRBJ2-2	NA	TGTGCCAGCAGCTTAAATAATGGGGCGGCCGGGGAGCTGTTTTTT	CASSLNNGAAGELFF
NA	TRBV13	TRBJ1-2	NA	TGTGCCAGCAGCTTACCGGGGGGCGGTGGCTACACCTTC	CASSLPGGGGYTF
NA	TRBV6-1	TRBJ2-7	NA	TGTGCCAGCAGTGAGTCGCACTTCATGTCCTACGAGCAGTACTTC	CASSESHFMSYEQYF
TRBD1	TRBV10-1	TRBJ2-7	medium-sized	TGCGCCAGCAGCGCTGGACAGGGACACTCCTACGAGCAGTACTTC	CASSAGQGHSYEQYF
NA	TRBV10-2	TRBJ1-2	NA	TGCGCCAGCACCCCAGGCTCGAAGGATGGCTACACCTTC	CASTPGSKDGYTF
NA	TRBV30	TRBJ2-5	once	TGTGCCTGGAGTGAGGGGGAGACCCAGTACTTC	CAWSEGETQYF
NA	TRBV9	TRBJ1-5	NA	TGTGCCAGCTATTCGAGGGGAGGAATCTGTGAGCCCCAGCATTTT	CASYSRGGICEPQHF
TRBD1	TRBV19	TRBJ1-2	few	TGTGCCAGTAGACCCGGGACAGGGTATGGCTACACCTTC	CASRPGTGYGYTF
TRBD1	TRBV6-1	TRBJ1-2	NA	TGTGCCATCAGTGAATCTCCGGGACAGGCCGTCTGGAACTATGGCTACACCTTC	CAISESPGQAVWNYGYTF
NA	TRBV21-1	TRBJ2-2	NA	TGTGCCAGCAGGGACAGCGCGAACACCGGGGAGCTGTTTTTT	CASRDSANTGELFF
NA	TRBV7-2	TRBJ2-7	NA	TGTGCCAGCAGCCAGCCATACAGGGCACACGAGCAGTACTTC	CASSQPYRAHEQYF
TRBD1	TRBV6-6	TRBJ2-1	NA	TGTGCCAGCAGTTACAGGGGGCTCCACAATGAGCAGTTCTTC	CASSYRGLHNEQFF
NA	TRBV19	TRBJ1-5	NA	TGTGCCAGTACCCGGACAGACTATAGCAATCAGCCCCAGCATTTT	CASTRTDYSNQPQHF
NA	TRBV29-1	TRBJ1-3	NA	TGCAGCATTGTCCCGACAGGCTTTCCCAACACCATATATTTT	CSIVPTGFPNTIYF
TRBD1	TRBV4-1	TRBJ1-6	few	TGCGCCAGCAGCCAAGTATCCAGGGGGCGAGGACCCCTCCACTTT	CASSQVSRGRGPLHF
NA	TRBV6-1	TRBJ1-5	NA	TGTGCCAGCAGTACCCGGAGCAATCAGCCCCAGCATTTT	CASSTRSNQPQHF
TRBD1	TRBV5-1	TRBJ2-5	once	TGCGCCAGCAGCTTGAGACAGGGATCCTTTGAGCAGTACTTC	CASSLRQGSFEQYF
NA	TRBV5-4	TRBJ1-2	NA	TGTGCCAGCAGCTTTGAATCAGGGTATGGCTACACCTTC	CASSFESGYGYTF
NA	TRBV9	TRBJ2-5	NA	TGTGCCAGCAGCCCCCGGACCCAGAGGGTGGAGACCCAGTACTTC	CASSPRTQRVETQYF
TRBD1	TRBV27	TRBJ2-5	NA	TGTGCCAGCAGTATAAGACAGGGTCGGGAGACCCAGTACTTC	CASSIRQGRETQYF
NA	TRBV27	TRBJ1-2	once	TGTGCCAGCAGCCCAGGCTATGGCTACACCTTC	CASSPGYGYTF
TRBD1	TRBV6-6	TRBJ2-2	few	TGTGCCAGCAGTTTAAGGACAGGGGGCACCGGGGAGCTGTTTTTT	CASSLRTGGTGELFF
TRBD1	TRBV2	TRBJ2-7	NA	TGTGCCAGCAGTGAAAGGTACAGGGGGGACTACGAGCAGTACTTC	CASSERYRGDYEQYF